This entry is about one T cell receptor (beta chain). Its target is not known. Per the study methods: For the immunoSEQ data, sequences were junction-only without quality scores, so filtering differed. Generated by immunoSEQ multiplex PCR, the TCRdb table keeps only in-frame clones and is missing some. That table furnishes V, J and clone size, whereas the DNA furnished D and trimming. The table lists about 2.1 million clones, just under 95% of them singletons. This sample was included in a study of shared clonotypes between healthy human individuals. The study's findings and limits: The study found lower generation probabilities in non-shared clonotypes than in those shared by all four donors. Naive subsets, compared against memory subsets, generally had larger estimated richness values.

The CDR3 is 11 residues long. Looked up from germline, CDR1 is GTSNPN and CDR2 is SVGIG (reference sequence). The germline V and J ends were trimmed by 1 base and 6 bases, with 7 bases remaining between them. It was CD45RO-negative cells, positively selected for CCR7, that made up naive CD8 cells, with terminally differentiated effector memory CD45RA+ cells excluded. Sequenced material: naive CD8+ T cells from PBMCs. V usage is TRBV30 and J usage is TRBJ2-7; unclear D gene. This receptor was identified in a man younger than 30 in good health. Some clones in this sample may be carry-over from other donors' samples. The CDR3 nucleotides read TGTGCCTGGAGTGCGGGCTTCGAGCAGTACTTC. It codes for CAWSAGFEQYF.